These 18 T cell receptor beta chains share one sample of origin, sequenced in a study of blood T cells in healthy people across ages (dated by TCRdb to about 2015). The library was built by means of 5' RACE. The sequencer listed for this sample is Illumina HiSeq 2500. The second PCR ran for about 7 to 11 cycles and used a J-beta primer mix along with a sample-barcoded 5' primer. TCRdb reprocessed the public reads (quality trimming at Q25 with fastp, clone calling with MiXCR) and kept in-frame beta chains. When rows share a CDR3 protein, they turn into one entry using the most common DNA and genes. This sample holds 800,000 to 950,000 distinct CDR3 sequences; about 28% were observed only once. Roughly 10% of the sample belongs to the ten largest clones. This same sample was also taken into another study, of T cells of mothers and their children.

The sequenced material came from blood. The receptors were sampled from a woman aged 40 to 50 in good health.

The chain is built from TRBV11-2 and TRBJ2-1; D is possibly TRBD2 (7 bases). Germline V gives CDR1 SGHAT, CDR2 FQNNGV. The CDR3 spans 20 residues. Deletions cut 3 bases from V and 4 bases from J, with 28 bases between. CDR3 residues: CASSFPQGGPDITPYNEQFF. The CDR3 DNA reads TGTGCCAGCAGCTTTCCACAGGGAGGGCCGGACATCACTCCATACAATGAGCAGTTCTTC.

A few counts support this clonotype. The CDR3 sequence: CASSGEQGFYTDTQYF. CDR3 sequence (DNA): TGTGCCAGCAGCGGGGAACAGGGATTCTACACAGATACGCAGTATTTT. J is TRBJ2-3 and V is TRBV7-8; TRBD1 might be the D (6 bases). CDR3 length equals 16 residues. V was clipped by 5 bases and J by 2 bases, with 17 bases between them. CDR1 SGHVS and CDR2 FQNEAQ come from the germline V gene.

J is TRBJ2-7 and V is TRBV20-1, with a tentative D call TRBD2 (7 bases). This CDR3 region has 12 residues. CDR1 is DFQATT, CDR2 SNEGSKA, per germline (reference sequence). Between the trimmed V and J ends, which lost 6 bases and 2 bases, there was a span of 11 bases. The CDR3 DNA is TGCAGTGCAGGGGGGGATACCTACGAGCAGTACTTC. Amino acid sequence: CSAGGDTYEQYF.

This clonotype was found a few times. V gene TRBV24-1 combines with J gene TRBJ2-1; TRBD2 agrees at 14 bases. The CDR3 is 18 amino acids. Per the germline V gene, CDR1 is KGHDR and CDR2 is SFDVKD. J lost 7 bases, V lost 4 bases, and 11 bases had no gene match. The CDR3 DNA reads TGTGCCACCAGTGACCCCACGAGACTAGCGGGGGGGCCAAATGAGCAGTTCTTC. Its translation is CATSDPTRLAGGPNEQFF.

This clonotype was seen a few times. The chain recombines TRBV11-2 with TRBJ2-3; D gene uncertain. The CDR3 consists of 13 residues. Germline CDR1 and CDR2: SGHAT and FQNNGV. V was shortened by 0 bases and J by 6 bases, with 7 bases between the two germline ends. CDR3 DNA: TGTGCCAGCAGCTTAGATAAGTTGGATACGCAGTATTTT. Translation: CASSLDKLDTQYF.

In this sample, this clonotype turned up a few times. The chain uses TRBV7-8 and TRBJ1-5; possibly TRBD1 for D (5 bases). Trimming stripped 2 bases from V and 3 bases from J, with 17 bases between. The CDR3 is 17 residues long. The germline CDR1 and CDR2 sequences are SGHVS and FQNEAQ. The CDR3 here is CASSLRRDQRTNQPQHF. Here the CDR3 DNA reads TGTGCCAGCAGCTTAAGGAGGGACCAGCGAACCAATCAGCCCCAGCATTTT.

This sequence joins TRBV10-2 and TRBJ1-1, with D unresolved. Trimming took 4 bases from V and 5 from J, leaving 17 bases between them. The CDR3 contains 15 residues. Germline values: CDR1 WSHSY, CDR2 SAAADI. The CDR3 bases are TGCGCCAGCAGTGTAATTGGACGCCGAAGGACTGAAGCTTTCTTT. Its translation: CASSVIGRRRTEAFF.

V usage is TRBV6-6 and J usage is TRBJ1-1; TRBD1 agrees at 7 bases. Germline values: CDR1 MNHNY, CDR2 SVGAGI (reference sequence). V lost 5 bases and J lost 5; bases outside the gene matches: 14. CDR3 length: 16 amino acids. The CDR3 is CASSVLNRGGGTEAFF. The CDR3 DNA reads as TGTGCCAGCAGTGTCCTCAACAGGGGTGGCGGGACTGAAGCTTTCTTT.

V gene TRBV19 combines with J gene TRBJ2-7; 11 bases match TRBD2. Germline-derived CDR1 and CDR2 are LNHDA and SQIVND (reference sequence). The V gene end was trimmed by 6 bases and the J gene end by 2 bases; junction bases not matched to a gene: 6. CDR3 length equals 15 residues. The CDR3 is CASSTSGGVTYEQYF. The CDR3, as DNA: TGTGCCAGTAGCACTAGCGGGGGAGTCACCTACGAGCAGTACTTC. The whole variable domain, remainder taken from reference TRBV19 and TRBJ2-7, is DGGITQSPKYLFRKEGQNVTLSCEQNLNHDAMYWYRQDPGQGLRLIYYSQIVNDFQKGDIAEGYSVSREKKESFPLTVTSAQKNPTAFYLCASSTSGGVTYEQYFGPGTRLTVT.

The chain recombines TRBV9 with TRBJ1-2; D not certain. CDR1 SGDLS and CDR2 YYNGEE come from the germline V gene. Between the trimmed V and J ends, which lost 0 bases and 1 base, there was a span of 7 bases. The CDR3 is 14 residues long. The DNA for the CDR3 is TGTGCCAGCAGCGTAGTTGAGGGTAACTATGGCTACACCTTC. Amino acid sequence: CASSVVEGNYGYTF.

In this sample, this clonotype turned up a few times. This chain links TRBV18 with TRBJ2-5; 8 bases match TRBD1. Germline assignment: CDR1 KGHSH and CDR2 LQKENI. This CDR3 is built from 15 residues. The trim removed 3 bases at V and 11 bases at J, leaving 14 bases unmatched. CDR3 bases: TGTGCCAGCTCACCTGAACAGGGGGTTGGTAATGAGCAGTACTTC. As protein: CASSPEQGVGNEQYF.

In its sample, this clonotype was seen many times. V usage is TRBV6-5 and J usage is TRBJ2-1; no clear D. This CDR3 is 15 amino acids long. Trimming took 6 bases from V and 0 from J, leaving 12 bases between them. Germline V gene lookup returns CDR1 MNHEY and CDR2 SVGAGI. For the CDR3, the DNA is TGTGCCAGCAGCCTCGACGAAAGCTCCTACAATGAGCAGTTCTTC. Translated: CASSLDESSYNEQFF.

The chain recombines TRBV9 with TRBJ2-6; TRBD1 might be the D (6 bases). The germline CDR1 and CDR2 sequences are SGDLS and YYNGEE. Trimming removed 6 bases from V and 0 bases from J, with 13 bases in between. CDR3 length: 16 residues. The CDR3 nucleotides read TGTGCCAGCACCGGACAGCGGATCTCTGGGGCCAACGTCCTGACTTTC. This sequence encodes CASTGQRISGANVLTF.

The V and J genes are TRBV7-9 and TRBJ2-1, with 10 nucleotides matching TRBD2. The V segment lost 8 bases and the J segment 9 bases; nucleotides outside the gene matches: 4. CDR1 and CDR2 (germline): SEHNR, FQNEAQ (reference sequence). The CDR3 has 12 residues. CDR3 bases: TGTGCCAGCGGCGGGACTAGCGCTGAGCAGTTCTTC. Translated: CASGGTSAEQFF.

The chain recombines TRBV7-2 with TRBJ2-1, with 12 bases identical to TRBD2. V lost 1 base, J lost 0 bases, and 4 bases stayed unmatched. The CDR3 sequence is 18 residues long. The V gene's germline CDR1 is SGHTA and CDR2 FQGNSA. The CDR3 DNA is TGTGCCAGCAGCTTAGTCCCTAGCGGGAGGGTCTCCTACAATGAGCAGTTCTTC. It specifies CASSLVPSGRVSYNEQFF. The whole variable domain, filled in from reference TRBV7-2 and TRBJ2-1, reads GAGVSQSPSNKVTEKGKDVELRCDPISGHTALYWYRQSLGQGLEFLIYFQGNSAPDKSGLPSDRFSAERTGGSVSTLTIQRTQQEDSAVYLCASSLVPSGRVSYNEQFFGPGTRLTVL.

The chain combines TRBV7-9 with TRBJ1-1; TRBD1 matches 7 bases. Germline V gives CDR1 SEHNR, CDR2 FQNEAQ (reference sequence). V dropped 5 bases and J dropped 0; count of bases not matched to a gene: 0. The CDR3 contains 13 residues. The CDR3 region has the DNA TGTGCCAGCAGCGGACAGGTGAACACTGAAGCTTTCTTT. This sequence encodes CASSGQVNTEAFF.

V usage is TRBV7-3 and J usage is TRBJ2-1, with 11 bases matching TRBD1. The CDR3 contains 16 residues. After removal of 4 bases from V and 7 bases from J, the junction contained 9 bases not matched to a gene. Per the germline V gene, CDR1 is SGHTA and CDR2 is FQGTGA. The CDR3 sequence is CASSSMGQGGRNEQFF. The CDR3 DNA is TGTGCCAGCAGCTCCATGGGACAGGGGGGGCGGAATGAGCAGTTCTTC.

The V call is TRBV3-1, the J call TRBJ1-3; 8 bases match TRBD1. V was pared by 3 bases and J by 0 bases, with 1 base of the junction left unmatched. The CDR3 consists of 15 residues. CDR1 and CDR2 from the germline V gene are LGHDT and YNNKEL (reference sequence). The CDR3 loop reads CASSQTGDSGNTIYF. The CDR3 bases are TGTGCCAGCAGCCAGACAGGGGACTCTGGAAACACCATATATTTT.